Each of the 15 T cell receptor beta chains below was sequenced from the same sample in a study of long-term antiretroviral therapy in people with HIV. Investigators performed immunoSEQ version v3.0 at survey level. Only in-frame clones appear in the TCRdb table, and some are missing; sequencing was by immunoSEQ multiplex PCR. Seen here are 20,000 to 25,000 clones, around 80% observed once, and the top ten hold around 18%. The specimen was unsorted PBMCs, collected 0.5 years before starting antiretroviral therapy. These receptors all stem from a man between 40 and 49 years old with HIV.

This clone was picked up a small number of times. The chain combines TRBV15 with TRBJ1-5; D is undetermined. This CDR3 region has 14 residues. Germline lookup yields CDR1 LNHNV and CDR2 YYDKDF (reference sequence). V was trimmed by 3 bases and J by 4 bases, leaving 10 bases between them. The CDR3 spells CATSSQSRNQPQHF. The CDR3 nucleotides read TGTGCCACCAGCAGCCAAAGCAGGAATCAGCCCCAGCATTTT.

This clone counts as medium-sized. At one of its ends the junction is not consistent with the germline gene, which may arise from a read error. The V and J genes are TRBV7-7 and TRBJ2-3; the D gene is possibly TRBD2 (6 bases). The CDR3 contains 15 residues. From germline, CDR1 is SSHAT and CDR2 FNYEAQ (reference sequence). CDR3 protein: CASSLFGGGTDTQYF. Here the CDR3 DNA reads TGTGCTAGCAGCTTATTCGGCGGGGGCACAGATACGCAGTATTTT.

The V call is TRBV5-1, the J call TRBJ1-2; 10 bases align to TRBD1. Germline CDR1 and CDR2: SGHRS and YFSETQ. V shed 3 bases and J 7 bases; nucleotides not matched to a gene: 3. This CDR3 comprises 13 residues. The CDR3 DNA reads TGCGCCAGCAGCTCGGGACAGGGGTCTGGCTACACCTTC. As protein: CASSSGQGSGYTF.

The chain is built from TRBV5-7 and TRBJ1-1, with D maybe TRBD1 (6 bases). TRBV5-7 is an ORF; its function is uncertain. The CDR3 spans 13 residues. The V gene lost 4 bases and the J gene lost 10 bases, with 17 bases spanning the gap. As DNA, the CDR3 is TGTGCCAGCAGCACCAGGGGATCGAAGGGAGCTTTCTTT. Translated: CASSTRGSKGAFF.

The chain couples TRBV10-2 to TRBJ2-1, with D possibly being TRBD1 or TRBD2 (5 bases each). With 6 bases removed from V and 6 bases from J, the gap between germline ends came to 15 bases. This CDR3 is built from 14 residues. Germline V gene lookup returns CDR1 WSHSY and CDR2 SAAADI. CDR3 residues: CASSPARGANEQFF. Here the CDR3 DNA reads TGCGCCAGCAGCCCGGCGAGAGGGGCCAATGAGCAGTTCTTC.

The chain links TRBV11-2 to TRBJ1-1, with D possibly being TRBD1 (6 bases). Germline V CDR1 and CDR2: SGHAT, FQNNGV. V lost 5 bases, J lost 4 bases, and 17 bases lay in between. CDR3 length: 15 residues. CDR3 amino acids: CASSPRTGYVTEAFF. In DNA, the CDR3 is TGTGCCAGCAGCCCCCGAACAGGGTATGTCACTGAAGCTTTCTTT. The full variable domain, with the rest looked up from reference TRBV11-2 and TRBJ1-1, is EAGVAQSPRYKIIEKRQSVAFWCNPISGHATLYWYQQILGQGPKLLIQFQNNGVVDDSQLPKDRFSAERLKGVDSTLKIQPAKLEDSAVYLCASSPRTGYVTEAFFGQGTRLTVV.

This chain joins TRBV5-4 and TRBJ2-5; D gene unclear. This CDR3 is built from 14 residues. V was clipped by 0 bases and J by 3 bases, with 9 bases between them. Germline loops: CDR1 SGHNT, CDR2 YYREEE (reference sequence). The CDR3 loop reads CASSLDLTEETQYF. In DNA form, the CDR3 reads TGTGCCAGCAGCTTGGACCTAACTGAAGAGACCCAGTACTTC.

This clone was seen more than once but under ten times. The chain is built from TRBV7-2 and TRBJ2-7; D possibly corresponds to TRBD2 (6 bases). The V gene's germline CDR1 is SGHTA and CDR2 FQGNSA. V was clipped by 2 bases and J by 0 bases, with 11 bases between them. CDR3 length equals 15 residues. The CDR3 is CASSLRDGGSYEQYF. The DNA of the CDR3 is TGTGCCAGCAGCTTAAGGGACGGGGGCTCCTACGAGCAGTACTTC.

V and J are TRBV4-3 and TRBJ2-3, with 14 bases that match TRBD2. Germline trimming cut 4 bases from V and 5 bases from J; bases unmatched to any gene: 8. From germline, CDR1 is LGHNA and CDR2 YSLEER. The CDR3 sequence is 17 residues long. The CDR3: CASSPSGTSGGGDTQYF. CDR3 DNA sequence: TGCGCCAGCAGCCCCAGCGGGACTAGCGGGGGAGGAGATACGCAGTATTTT.

The chain recombines TRBV7-3 with TRBJ2-5; tentative D call: TRBD1 (5 bases). The CDR3 runs to 15 residues. Germline loops: CDR1 SGHTA, CDR2 FQGTGA. Trimming pared 5 bases from V and 4 bases from J, leaving 17 bases between. This CDR3 is CASSPWAGKGETQYF. DNA for the CDR3: TGTGCCAGCAGCCCGTGGGCAGGGAAGGGAGAGACCCAGTACTTC. Full variable domain (remainder filled in from reference TRBV7-3 and TRBJ2-5): GAGVSQTPSNKVTEKGKYVELRCDPISGHTALYWYRQSLGQGPEFLIYFQGTGAADDSGLPNDRFFAVRPEGSVSTLKIQRTERGDSAVYLCASSPWAGKGETQYFGPGTRLLVL.

This chain links TRBV11-2 with TRBJ2-7; D call uncertain. Germline V gene data show CDR1 as SGHAT and CDR2 as FQNNGV. The CDR3 spans 16 residues. Trimming shortened V by 0 bases and J by 2 bases, and 14 bases separated the two germline ends. The CDR3 DNA reads TGTGCCAGCAGCTTAGAGGTGGAGACCAGAACCTACGAGCAGTACTTC. Its protein is CASSLEVETRTYEQYF.

This chain joins TRBV7-2 and TRBJ1-2, with D hard to call. The CDR3 spans 11 residues. CDR1 and CDR2 from the germline V gene are SGHTA and FQGNSA. The V and J ends lost 2 bases and 8 bases respectively, with 6 bases between them. Written as DNA, the CDR3 is TGTGCCAGCAGCTTAACGGTCGGCTACACCTTC. Its protein product is CASSLTVGYTF.

The chain carries TRBV7-2 and TRBJ1-5, with D tentatively TRBD1 (6 bases). The CDR3 covers 15 residues. Germline V gene sequence: CDR1 SGHTA, CDR2 FQGNSA. V was clipped by 1 base and J by 7 bases, with 14 bases between them. CDR3 region: CASSLEQGRGQPQHF. Written as DNA, the CDR3 is TGTGCCAGCAGCTTAGAACAGGGTCGGGGCCAGCCCCAGCATTTT. Complete variable domain (other parts from reference TRBV7-2 and TRBJ1-5): GAGVSQSPSNKVTEKGKDVELRCDPISGHTALYWYRQSLGQGLEFLIYFQGNSAPDKSGLPSDRFSAERTGGSVSTLTIQRTQQEDSAVYLCASSLEQGRGQPQHFGDGTRLSIL.

The CDR3, as DNA: TGTGCCAGCAGCTTAGGATGGGGGGGTCGGGAAAAACTGTTTTTT. It specifies CASSLGWGGREKLFF. The chain uses TRBV7-2 and TRBJ1-4; D is perhaps TRBD1 (5 bases). Germline V lookup: CDR1 SGHTA, CDR2 FQGNSA. Trimming pared 1 base from V and 8 bases from J, leaving 14 bases between. This CDR3 is 15 amino acids long.

CDR3 bases: TGTGCCAGTAGTATTACCGGCCCGAGAGGGAGGGCCTCTGGGGCCAACGTCCTGACTTTC. Translation gives CASSITGPRGRASGANVLTF. V usage is TRBV19 and J usage is TRBJ2-6; 7 bases are a match to TRBD2. The V and J ends lost 3 bases and 0 bases, in that order; junction bases with no gene match: 14. Germline V gene lookup returns CDR1 LNHDA and CDR2 SQIVND (reference sequence). CDR3 length: 20 amino acids.